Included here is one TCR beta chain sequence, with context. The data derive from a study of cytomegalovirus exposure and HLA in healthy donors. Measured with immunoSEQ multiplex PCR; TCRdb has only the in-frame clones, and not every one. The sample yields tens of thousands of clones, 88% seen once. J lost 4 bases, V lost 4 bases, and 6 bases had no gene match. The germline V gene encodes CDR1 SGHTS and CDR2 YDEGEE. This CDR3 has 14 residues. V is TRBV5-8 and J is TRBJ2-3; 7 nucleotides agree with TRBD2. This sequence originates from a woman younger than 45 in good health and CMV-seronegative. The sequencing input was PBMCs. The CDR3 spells CASSPWEGSDTQYF. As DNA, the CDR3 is TGTGCCAGCAGCCCTTGGGAGGGGTCAGATACGCAGTATTTT.